The 7 T cell receptor beta chains presented below share a single source sample, sequenced in a study of human T cells and chemical hapten exposure. Time point described: pre-sensitization, week 0. Documented treatment: therapeutic diphenylcyclopropenone sensitization with weekly scalp DPC. TCRdb called the RACE reads again in MiXCR, with one record for every CDR3 protein. The sample lists some 300,000 distinct CDR3 sequences; 5.5% were seen once. The sequencing used whole blood, collected in connection with sensitization to the hapten diphenylcyclopropenone (DPC). The receptors derive from a woman younger than 30 with alopecia areata. Some clones in this sample may be carry-over from other donors' samples.

In its sample, this clonotype was seen many times. The chain links TRBV12-5 to TRBJ1-5, with TRBD1 matching over 9 bases. After removal of 3 bases from V and 6 bases from J, the junction contained 6 bases not matched to a gene. CDR1 and CDR2 (germline): LGHNT, FRNRAP. The CDR3 contains 15 residues. CDR3 in DNA: TGTGCTAGTGGTTTAGGACAGGGGAACGGTCAGCCCCAGCATTTT. Its translation: CASGLGQGNGQPQHF.

The V call is TRBV20-1, the J call TRBJ1-5; TRBD1 agrees at 7 bases. CDR3 length: 15 residues. V shed 6 bases and J 1 base; nucleotides not matched to a gene: 9. From germline, CDR1 is DFQATT and CDR2 SNEGSKA (reference sequence). For the CDR3, the DNA is TGCAGTGCAAAGTTAAACAGGGGCAGCAATCAGCCCCAGCATTTT. It specifies CSAKLNRGSNQPQHF.

This rearrangement joins TRBV5-1 to TRBJ2-7; D perhaps matches TRBD1 (6 bases). The CDR3 loop spans 14 amino acids. Germline-derived CDR1 and CDR2 are SGHRS and YFSETQ. V dropped 0 bases and J dropped 3 bases, with 10 bases sitting between them. The CDR3 here is CASSLVLQGYEQYF. CDR3 nucleotide sequence: TGCGCCAGCAGCTTGGTCCTACAGGGCTACGAGCAGTACTTC.

The CDR3 protein is CASRGTSITSTDTQYF. The CDR3 DNA reads as TGTGCCAGCAGGGGGACTAGCATAACTAGCACAGATACGCAGTATTTT. This chain links TRBV12-3 or TRBV12-4 with TRBJ2-3; 9 bases line up with TRBD2. The CDR3 totals 16 residues. V lost 6 bases to trimming and J lost 0 bases; unmatched junction nucleotides: 7.

This clonotype was counted at least ten times. The J gene is TRBJ1-1, the V gene TRBV6-1; D remains unclear. Germline-derived CDR1 and CDR2 are MNHNS and SASEGT. CDR3 length equals 14 residues. The V end was cut by 2 bases, the J end by 0 bases, with 7 bases between. The CDR3 bases are TGTGCCAGCAGTGAACGCGACATGAACACTGAAGCTTTCTTT. Protein product: CASSERDMNTEAFF.

This clonotype was found a few times. This chain uses TRBV24-1 with TRBJ2-1, with a weak D call TRBD2 (6 bases). The V end lost 10 bases, the J end lost 4 bases, and 13 bases lay between the germline ends. Looked up from germline, CDR1 is KGHDR and CDR2 is SFDVKD. The CDR3 consists of 13 residues. This chain's CDR3 is CATAPGVYNEQFF. DNA of the CDR3: TGTGCCACTGCCCCGGGGGTATACAATGAGCAGTTCTTC.

DNA of the CDR3: TGTGCCAGCAGCCGGATGACAGGGGCCAATCAGCCCCAGCATTTT. This encodes CASSRMTGANQPQHF. V usage is TRBV16 and J usage is TRBJ1-5; TRBD1 agrees at 8 bases. This CDR3 is 15 amino acids long. V shed 4 bases and J 3 bases; nucleotides not matched to a gene: 5. Germline values: CDR1 KGHSY, CDR2 FQNENV.